These T cell receptor beta chains were read from a single sample in a study of CD8+CD57+ T cells in acquired aplastic anemia. TCRdb processed the reads anew with MiXCR; each CDR3 protein has one entry. This sample yields some 170,000 distinct CDR3 sequences, of which roughly 48% are seen a single time; 1.1% belongs to the top ten. The specimen sequenced was sorted CD4+, CD8+, or CD8+CD57+ T cells (not recorded which) from PBMCs. All receptors derive from a human donor with aplastic anemia. The conserved cysteine and the conserved F or W are not part of the CDR3 here.

TRBV9,TRBJ1-1,ASSVAVGGRVNTGAF
TRBV11-1,TRBJ2-1,ASSFYGTSVYSSSYNEQF
TRBV20-1,TRBJ2-1,SAGERGEQF
TRBV14,TRBJ2-1,ASSHPLVRYEQF
TRBV5-8,TRBJ2-1,ASSLKGSSYNEQF
TRBV10-3,TRBJ1-2,AISEDRNYGYT
TRBV7-2,TRBJ1-2,ASSAMSDYGYT
TRBV29-1,TRBJ2-6,SVVHPTGANVLT
TRBV11-2,TRBJ2-1,ATQREAPGKQF
TRBV12-3/TRBV12-4,TRBJ2-7,ASRGSGGAFEQY
TRBV9,TRBJ1-6,ASSATGMYNSPLH
TRBV5-4,TRBJ1-2,ASSLEGSNYGYI
TRBV16,TRBJ2-3,ASSQSNTDTQY
TRBV29-1,TRBJ2-5,SVGGPGQETQY
TRBV6-1,TRBJ2-1,ASGQGDYNEQF
TRBV3-1,TRBJ1-6,ASSPQGSGSPLH
TRBV15,TRBJ1-2,ATSSWDSSNYGYT
TRBV15,TRBJ2-3,ATSPLGLAGDTQY
TRBV19,TRBJ1-5,ASAAGGTISNQPQH
TRBV10-3,TRBJ1-2,AIRTDGGYT
TRBV28,TRBJ2-7,ASSFLGSGGAYEQY
TRBV11-1,TRBJ2-1,ASSARLAGGDEQF
TRBV2,TRBJ2-3,ASSEGTGGGTDTQY
TRBV6-1,TRBJ2-7,ASSPLIQLYEQY
TRBV7-6,TRBJ2-5,ASSPGSYPRQY
TRBV15,TRBJ1-2,ATSRGGRGLGGYT
TRBV6-2/TRBV6-3,TRBJ2-3,ASSRSEGTSGGTDTQY
TRBV5-1,TRBJ1-1,ASSLQGEGNTEAF
TRBV7-2,TRBJ2-1,ASSLEGSLYNEQF
TRBV24-1,TRBJ2-3,ATSDVGQATDTQY
TRBV3-1,TRBJ2-3,ASSQRGLAGGTDTQY
TRBV29-1,TRBJ2-3,SSSGESTDTQY
TRBV5-1,TRBJ2-7,ASSQALGTFYEQY
TRBV4-1,TRBJ1-2,ASSQEGAQVYGYT
TRBV5-1,TRBJ2-3,ASRATGVSTDTQY
TRBV29-1,TRBJ1-2,SVADSSNYGYT
TRBV5-1,TRBJ2-3,ASTPLGERTDTQY
TRBV10-1,TRBJ2-7,ASSEGSSIYEQY
TRBV7-9,.,ASSLALGGGGYEQY
TRBV6-1,TRBJ2-5,ASRNPGQGETQY
TRBV20-1,TRBJ2-5,SARIWDRQETQY
TRBV2,TRBJ1-1,ASLTATAF
TRBV15,TRBJ2-3,ATSRQNADTQY
TRBV29-1,TRBJ2-3,SVGKRDRTDTQY
TRBV7-2,TRBJ1-3,ASSLTLNTIY
TRBV24-1,TRBJ1-2,ATSPAIGYGYT
TRBV10-3,TRBJ2-7,ATLEGGWVYKDYEQY
TRBV7-9,TRBJ1-2,ASSLAVAGYT
TRBV9,TRBJ1-1,ASSPSSGPEGAF
TRBV11-2,TRBJ2-5,ASSLRTSGEYQETQY
TRBV20-1,TRBJ1-5,SARRGWGNQPQH
TRBV7-2,TRBJ2-5,ASSPRTGGLETQY
TRBV12-3/TRBV12-4,TRBJ1-5,ASSFGLTGDQPQH
TRBV6-2/TRBV6-3,TRBJ2-7,ASSYDVSYEQY
TRBV19,TRBJ2-7,ASSVPETYEQY
TRBV5-5,TRBJ2-2,ASRGRGQNTGELF
TRBV6-1,TRBJ1-2,ASSEEGTGGFGYT